These 21 T cell receptor beta chains were sequenced from one sample in a study of T cells in Graves' hyperthyroidism and ophthalmopathy (dated by TCRdb to about 2019). Library method: multiplex PCR. Sequencing relied on an Illumina HiSeq 2000. Amplification of TCR beta CDR3 regions was carried out from RNA transcripts. The TCR CDR3 was subjected to a first round of RT-PCR using the HTBI primer set and the Qiagen OneStep RT-PCR kit. TCRdb cleaned the public reads at Q25 with fastp, built clones with MiXCR and kept in-frame beta chains. Duplicate CDR3 protein sequences are folded into a single record with the most common DNA and genes. A total of 300,000 to 350,000 distinct CDR3 sequences appear in this sample, 15% to 20% of them only once. Of the sample, around 50% is held by the ten largest clones. Material: blood. The receptor set was obtained from a woman in her 50s with Graves' hyperthyroidism.

This clonotype was counted only a few times. V and J are TRBV14 and TRBJ2-1; D uncertain. Trimming removed 0 bases from V and 8 bases from J, with 5 bases in between. This CDR3 has 12 amino acids. Germline V CDR1 and CDR2: SGHDN, FVKESK. CDR3 in DNA: TGTGCCAGCAGCCAAGATCCCGATGAGCAGTTCTTC. It translates to CASSQDPDEQFF.

At least ten counts were recorded for this clonotype. The rearrangement uses TRBV6-1 and TRBJ2-7; 13 nucleotides agree with TRBD2. V was clipped by 3 bases and J by 4 bases; unmatched bases: 6. The length of the CDR3 is 16 residues. Germline-derived CDR1 and CDR2 are MNHNS and SASEGT. In DNA form, the CDR3 reads TGTGCCAGCAGTGAGTCGGGACTAGCGGGGTTATACGAGCAGTACGTC. This codes for CASSESGLAGLYEQYV.

This clonotype has a count of ten or more. The V gene is TRBV3-1, the J gene TRBJ2-1; TRBD2 is a possible D gene (5 bases). The germline V gene has CDR1 LGHDT and CDR2 YNNKEL (reference sequence). The CDR3 is 15 residues long. The V end was cut by 3 bases, the J end by 0 bases, with 9 bases between. The CDR3 nucleotides read TGTGCCAGCAGCCAGGGTGCGGGCTCCTACAATGAGCAGTTCTTC. Translating gives CASSQGAGSYNEQFF.

This clonotype was found many times. The chain couples TRBV4-1 to TRBJ2-3, with 9 bases aligning to TRBD2. The CDR3 is 16 amino acids. Germline assignment: CDR1 MGHRA and CDR2 YSYEKL. Trimming at V came to 4 bases and at J to 1 base, leaving 6 bases not matched to a gene. In nucleotides, the CDR3 is TGCGCCAGCAGCCCTACCCGACTAGCGGGCACAGATACGCAGTATTTT. Protein: CASSPTRLAGTDTQYF.

As DNA, the CDR3 is TGTGCCAGCAGCTTAGATGCCCCAGGGACTGGAAACACCATATATTTT. Its protein is CASSLDAPGTGNTIYF. The chain links TRBV11-2 to TRBJ1-3; a weak D match, TRBD1 (5 bases). Germline loops: CDR1 SGHAT, CDR2 FQNNGV. V lost 0 bases, J lost 2 bases, and 11 bases lay in between. The CDR3 sequence is 16 residues long.

This clonotype came up a few times. The J gene is TRBJ1-2, the V gene TRBV5-1; tentative D call: TRBD1 (6 bases). The CDR3 has 11 amino acids. CDR1 SGHRS and CDR2 YFSETQ come from the germline V gene. V lost 6 bases and J lost 7, with 10 bases in between. The CDR3 is CASTGARGYTF. The DNA of the CDR3 is TGCGCCAGCACAGGGGCGCGTGGCTACACCTTC.

In this sample, this clonotype turned up a few times. The chain couples TRBV2 to TRBJ2-7, with D possibly being TRBD2 (5 bases). V was clipped by 8 bases and J by 3 bases, with 11 bases between them. Germline loops: CDR1 SNHLY, CDR2 FYNNEI. This CDR3 comprises 12 residues. The CDR3 DNA reads TGTGCCAGCGGTAAGGAGGTCTACGAGCAGTACTTC. It yields the protein CASGKEVYEQYF. Based on the CDR3 plus reference TRBV2 and TRBJ2-7, the full variable domain is EPEVTQTPSHQVTQMGQEVILRCVPISNHLYFYWYRQILGQKVEFLVSFYNNEISEKSEIFDDQFSVERPDGSNFTLKIRSTKLEDSAMYFCASGKEVYEQYFGPGTRLTVT.

At least ten counts were recorded for this clonotype. The CDR3 DNA sequence: TGTGCCTGGAGTGTAAATGAAGAGACCCAGTACTTC. This sequence encodes CAWSVNEETQYF. The rearrangement links TRBV30 to TRBJ2-5; the D is unclear. CDR1 and CDR2 from the germline V gene are GTSNPN and SVGIG (reference sequence). The V gene lost 0 bases and the J gene lost 3 bases, with 5 bases spanning the gap. This CDR3 is built from 12 residues.

This clonotype came up a few times. V usage is TRBV30 and J usage is TRBJ2-1, with D hard to call. The V gene lost 4 bases and the J gene lost 0 bases, with 4 bases spanning the gap. The CDR3 totals 12 residues. Germline CDR1 is GTSNPN and CDR2 is SVGIG (reference sequence). In nucleotides, the CDR3 is TGTGCCTGGACTCGCTCCTACAATGAGCAGTTCTTC. Translating it yields CAWTRSYNEQFF.

V is TRBV20-1 and J is TRBJ2-5; D perhaps matches TRBD1 (7 bases). The CDR3 contains 15 residues. The V end was cut by 0 bases, the J end by 5 bases, with 16 bases between. In germline, CDR1 is DFQATT, CDR2 SNEGSKA (reference sequence). CDR3 nucleotides: TGCAGTGCTAGAGATCGGGGCAGGGGGGAGGAGACCCAGTACTTC. The encoded protein is CSARDRGRGEETQYF.

There are many counts of this clonotype. The rearrangement links TRBV28 to TRBJ2-7, with D unresolved. Trimming pared 4 bases from V and 12 bases from J, leaving 13 bases between. The CDR3 covers 11 residues. Germline CDR1 MDHEN, CDR2 SYDVKM. CDR3 sequence reads: CASSSPPNRYF. CDR3 nucleotides: TGTGCCAGCAGTTCTCCACCCAACCGGTACTTC.

This clonotype was counted many times. The V gene is TRBV5-1, the J gene TRBJ2-7; 10 nucleotides align to TRBD1. CDR3 size: 17 residues. V gave up 1 base and J gave up 2 bases; unmatched junction bases: 9. In germline, CDR1 is SGHRS, CDR2 YFSETQ. The CDR3 sequence is CASSLRPGTGVPYEQYV. In nucleotides, the CDR3 is TGCGCCAGCAGCTTGCGACCCGGGACAGGGGTCCCCTACGAGCAGTACGTC.

The V gene is TRBV10-2, the J gene TRBJ1-2; weak D call: TRBD1 (5 bases). The germline V gene has CDR1 WSHSY and CDR2 SAAADI. The CDR3 is 14 residues long. V was shortened by 1 base and J by 2 bases, with 8 bases between the two germline ends. The CDR3 DNA reads as TGCGCCAGCAGTGAGTGGGAGGGGAACTATGGCTACACCTTC. Translated, it gives CASSEWEGNYGYTF.

This clonotype appeared a few times. The J gene is TRBJ2-1, the V gene TRBV19; either TRBD1 or TRBD2 may fit D (5 bases each). Germline loops: CDR1 LNHDA, CDR2 SQIVND (reference sequence). The CDR3 sequence is 15 residues long. Trimming took off 8 bases at V and 4 bases at J, with 18 bases between the two ends. CDR3 protein: CASSTGTFGYNEQFF. In DNA, the CDR3 is TGTGCCAGTTCAACCGGGACCTTTGGATACAATGAGCAGTTCTTC.

This clonotype was detected a few times. The V and J genes are TRBV6-2 or TRBV6-3 and TRBJ1-2; perhaps TRBD1 as D (5 bases). Between the trimmed V and J ends, which lost 2 bases and 5 bases, there was a span of 9 bases. The germline gives CDR1 MNHEY, CDR2 SVGEGT. The CDR3 totals 13 residues. CDR3 protein: CASSYDGGYGYTF. The CDR3 DNA reads as TGTGCCAGCAGTTACGACGGGGGTTATGGCTACACCTTC.

On this clonotype: A much larger clonotype is one base distant, so this may be a read error. The V gene is TRBV6-5, the J gene TRBJ1-2; a possible D gene is TRBD1 (5 bases). There are 14 residues in the CDR3. CDR1 is MNHEY and CDR2 is SVGAGI in the germline V gene. This CDR3 reads CTSSYSTDLSGYTF. The CDR3, as DNA: TGTACCAGCAGTTACTCGACAGACCTATCTGGCTACACCTTC.

This clonotype was observed a few times. The chain employs TRBV20-1 and TRBJ2-1; D uncertain. This CDR3 has 15 residues. Germline CDR1 is DFQATT and CDR2 is SNEGSKA (reference sequence). Trimming shortened V by 5 bases and J by 3 bases, and 17 bases separated the two germline ends. The CDR3 spells CSALDVSAHYNEQFF. The CDR3 DNA reads as TGCAGTGCTCTAGACGTGTCTGCTCACTACAATGAGCAGTTCTTC.

This sequence joins TRBV20-1 and TRBJ1-2, with 8 bases that match TRBD1. CDR3 length: 13 residues. The V gene's germline CDR1 is DFQATT and CDR2 SNEGSKA (reference sequence). The J segment lost 5 bases and the V segment lost 1 base, leaving 3 bases of the junction unmatched. The CDR3 is CSARGQGAYGYTF. The CDR3 DNA reads TGCAGTGCTAGAGGGCAGGGGGCTTATGGCTACACCTTC.

The chain combines TRBV20-1 with TRBJ1-5; D is unclear. Deletions cut 0 bases from V and 2 bases from J, with 14 bases between. Germline loops: CDR1 DFQATT, CDR2 SNEGSKA (reference sequence). This CDR3 has 16 residues. The CDR3 bases are TGCAGTGCTAGAGATGAGGGTCCGGTGGGCAATCAGCCCCAGCATTTT. It codes for CSARDEGPVGNQPQHF.

This clonotype occurred a few times. The chain carries TRBV20-1 and TRBJ1-1; D is possibly TRBD1 (5 bases). V lost 8 bases to trimming and J lost 11 bases, with 18 bases between them. The germline V gene has CDR1 DFQATT and CDR2 SNEGSKA (reference sequence). This CDR3 has 11 amino acids. DNA for the CDR3: TGCAGTCCAAGAGGGGACCTTCCCGCTTTCTTT. It translates to CSPRGDLPAFF.

Comments on this clonotype: One end of the junction is discordant with germline, which a read error may explain. The V gene is TRBV5-1, the J gene TRBJ2-5; TRBD1 might be the D (6 bases). Germline V gene lookup returns CDR1 SGHRS and CDR2 YFSETQ. CDR3 length: 14 amino acids. The CDR3, as DNA: TGCGCCAGCACCTCCCCGGGACACCAGGAGACCCAGTACTTC. Translating it yields CASTSPGHQETQYF.